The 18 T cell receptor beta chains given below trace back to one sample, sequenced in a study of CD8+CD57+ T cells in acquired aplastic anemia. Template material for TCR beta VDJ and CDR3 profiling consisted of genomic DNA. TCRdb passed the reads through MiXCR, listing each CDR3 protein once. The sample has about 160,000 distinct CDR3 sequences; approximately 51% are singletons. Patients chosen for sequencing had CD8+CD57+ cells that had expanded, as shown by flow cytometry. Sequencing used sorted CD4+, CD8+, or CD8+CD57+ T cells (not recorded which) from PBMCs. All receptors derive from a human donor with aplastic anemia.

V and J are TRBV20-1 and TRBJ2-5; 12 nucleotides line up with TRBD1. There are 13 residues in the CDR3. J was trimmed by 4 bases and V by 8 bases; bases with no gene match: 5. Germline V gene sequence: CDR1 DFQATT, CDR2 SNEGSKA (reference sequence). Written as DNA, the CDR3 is TGCAGTTTGGGACAGGGGGCAGGAGAGACCCAGTACTTC. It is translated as CSLGQGAGETQYF.

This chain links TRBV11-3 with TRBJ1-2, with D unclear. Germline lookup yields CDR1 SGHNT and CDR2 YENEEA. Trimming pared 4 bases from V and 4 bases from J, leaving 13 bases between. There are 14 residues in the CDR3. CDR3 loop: CASSSIGPGYGYTF. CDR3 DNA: TGTGCCAGCAGCTCGATCGGGCCCGGCTATGGCTACACCTTC.

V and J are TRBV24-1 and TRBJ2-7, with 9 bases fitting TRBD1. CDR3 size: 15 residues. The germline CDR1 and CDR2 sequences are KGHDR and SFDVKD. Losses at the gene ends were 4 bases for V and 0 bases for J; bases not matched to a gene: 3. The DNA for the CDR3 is TGTGCCACCAGTGACGGGACAGGGACCTCCTACGAGCAGTACTTC. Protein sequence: CATSDGTGTSYEQYF.

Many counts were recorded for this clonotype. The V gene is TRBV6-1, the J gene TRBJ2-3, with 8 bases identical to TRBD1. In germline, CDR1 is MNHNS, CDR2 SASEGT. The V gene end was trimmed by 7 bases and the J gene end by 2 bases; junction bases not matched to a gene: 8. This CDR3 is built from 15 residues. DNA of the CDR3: TGTGCCAGCACCCCCGGGACAGGACTCACAGATACGCAGTATTTT. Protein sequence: CASTPGTGLTDTQYF.

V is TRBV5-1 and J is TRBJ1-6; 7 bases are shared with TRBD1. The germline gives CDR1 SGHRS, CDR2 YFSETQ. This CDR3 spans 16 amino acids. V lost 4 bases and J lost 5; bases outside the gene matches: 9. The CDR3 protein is CASSMGGGTDNSPLHF. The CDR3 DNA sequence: TGCGCCAGCAGCATGGGGGGCGGGACAGATAATTCACCCCTCCACTTT.

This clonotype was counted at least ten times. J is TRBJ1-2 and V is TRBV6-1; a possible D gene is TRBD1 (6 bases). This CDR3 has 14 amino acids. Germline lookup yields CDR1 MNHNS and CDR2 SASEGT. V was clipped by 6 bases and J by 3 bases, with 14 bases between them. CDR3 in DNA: TGTGCCAGCAGACCTTGGACAGACTACTATGGCTACACCTTC. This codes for CASRPWTDYYGYTF.

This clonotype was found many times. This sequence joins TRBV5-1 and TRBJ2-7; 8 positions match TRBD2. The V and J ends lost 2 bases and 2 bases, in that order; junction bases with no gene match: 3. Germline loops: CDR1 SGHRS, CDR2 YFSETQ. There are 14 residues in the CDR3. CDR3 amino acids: CASSLSGGTYEQYF. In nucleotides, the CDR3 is TGCGCCAGCAGCTTAAGCGGGGGAACCTACGAGCAGTACTTC.

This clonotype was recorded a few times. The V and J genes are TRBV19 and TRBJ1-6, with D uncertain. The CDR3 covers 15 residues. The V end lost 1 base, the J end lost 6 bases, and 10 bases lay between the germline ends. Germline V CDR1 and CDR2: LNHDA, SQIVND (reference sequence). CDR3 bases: TGTGCCAGTAGTATAGCGGGAGTCGGTAATTCACCCCTCCACTTT. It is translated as CASSIAGVGNSPLHF. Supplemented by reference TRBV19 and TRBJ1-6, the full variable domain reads DGGITQSPKYLFRKEGQNVTLSCEQNLNHDAMYWYRQDPGQGLRLIYYSQIVNDFQKGDIAEGYSVSREKKESFPLTVTSAQKNPTAFYLCASSIAGVGNSPLHFGNGTRLTVT.

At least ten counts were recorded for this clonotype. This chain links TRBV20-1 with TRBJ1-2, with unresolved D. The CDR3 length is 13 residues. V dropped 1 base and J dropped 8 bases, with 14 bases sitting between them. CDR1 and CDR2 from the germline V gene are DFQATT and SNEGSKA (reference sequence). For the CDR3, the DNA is TGCAGTGCTAGAGCCACGGTAGGAATCGGCTACACCTTC. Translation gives CSARATVGIGYTF.

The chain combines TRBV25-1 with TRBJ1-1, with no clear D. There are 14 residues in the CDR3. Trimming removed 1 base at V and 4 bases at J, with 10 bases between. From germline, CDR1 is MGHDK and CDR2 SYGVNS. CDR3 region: CASSESSRVTEAFF. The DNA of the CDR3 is TGTGCCAGCAGTGAATCGTCCCGGGTCACTGAAGCTTTCTTT.

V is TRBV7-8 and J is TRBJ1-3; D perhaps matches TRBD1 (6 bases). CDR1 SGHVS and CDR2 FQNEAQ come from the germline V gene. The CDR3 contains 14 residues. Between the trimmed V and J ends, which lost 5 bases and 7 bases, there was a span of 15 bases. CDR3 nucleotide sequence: TGTGCCAGCAGCCACCGACGGGGGCGGAACACCATATATTTT. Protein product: CASSHRRGRNTIYF. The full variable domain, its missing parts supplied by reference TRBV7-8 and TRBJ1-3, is GAGVSQSPRYKVAKRGQDVALRCDPISGHVSLFWYQQALGQGPEFLTYFQNEAQLDKSGLPSDRFFAERPEGSVSTLKIQRTQQEDSAVYLCASSHRRGRNTIYFGEGSWLTVV.

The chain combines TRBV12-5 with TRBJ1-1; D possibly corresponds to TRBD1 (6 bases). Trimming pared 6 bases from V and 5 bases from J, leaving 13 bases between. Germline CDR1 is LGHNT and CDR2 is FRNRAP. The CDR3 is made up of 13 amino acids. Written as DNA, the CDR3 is TGTGCTAGTGGCCTGCCAGGGGTTACTGAAGCTTTCTTT. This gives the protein CASGLPGVTEAFF.

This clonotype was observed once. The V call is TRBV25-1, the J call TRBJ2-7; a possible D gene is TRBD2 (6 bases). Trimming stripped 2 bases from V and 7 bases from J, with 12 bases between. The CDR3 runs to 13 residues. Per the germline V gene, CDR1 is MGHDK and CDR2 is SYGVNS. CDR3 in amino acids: CASSEQPGEEQYF. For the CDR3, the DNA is TGTGCCAGCAGTGAACAGCCGGGGGAAGAGCAGTACTTC.

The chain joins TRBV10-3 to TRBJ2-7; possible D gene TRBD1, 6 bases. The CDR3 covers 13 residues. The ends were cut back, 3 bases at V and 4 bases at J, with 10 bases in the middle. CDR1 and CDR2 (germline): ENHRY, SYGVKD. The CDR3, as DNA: TGTGCCATCAGTGATTGGGGGCCTTACGAGCAGTACTTC. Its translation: CAISDWGPYEQYF.

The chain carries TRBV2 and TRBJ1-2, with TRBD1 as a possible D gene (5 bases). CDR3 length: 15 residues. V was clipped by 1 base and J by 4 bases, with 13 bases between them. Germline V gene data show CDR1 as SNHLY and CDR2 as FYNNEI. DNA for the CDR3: TGTGCCAGCAGTGAAGGCAGGGTGAGGCGCTATGGCTACACCTTC. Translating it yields CASSEGRVRRYGYTF.

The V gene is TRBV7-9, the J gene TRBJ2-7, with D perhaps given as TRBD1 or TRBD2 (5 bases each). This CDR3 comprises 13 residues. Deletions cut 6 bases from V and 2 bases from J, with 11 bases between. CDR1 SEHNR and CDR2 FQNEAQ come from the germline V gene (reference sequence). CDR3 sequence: CASSGDPPYEQYF. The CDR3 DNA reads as TGTGCCAGCAGTGGGGACCCCCCCTACGAGCAGTACTTC.

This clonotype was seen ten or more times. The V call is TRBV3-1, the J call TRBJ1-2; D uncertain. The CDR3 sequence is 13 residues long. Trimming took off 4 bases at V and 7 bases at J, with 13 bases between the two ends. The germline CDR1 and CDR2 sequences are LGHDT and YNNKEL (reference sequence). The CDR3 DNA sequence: TGTGCCAGCAGCCCACGGGCGGAATCTGGCTACACCTTC. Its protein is CASSPRAESGYTF.

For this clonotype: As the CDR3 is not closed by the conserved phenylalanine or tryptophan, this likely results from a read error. CDR3 sequence (DNA): TGTGCCATCAGCGAGTCAGGACAGGGGTATGGCTACACCTCC. Encoded protein: CAISESGQGYGYTS. The V and J genes are TRBV10-3 and TRBJ1-2; TRBD1 aligns across 9 bases. Germline lookup yields CDR1 ENHRY and CDR2 SYGVKD. CDR3 length: 14 amino acids.